This passage covers 27 T cell receptor beta chains from one sample sequenced in a study of shared clonotypes between healthy human individuals. TCRdb's copy holds only in-frame clones and misses some; the assay was immunoSEQ multiplex PCR. In the table there are about 1.1 million clones, 75% to 85% of which are singletons. The source material was memory CD4+ T cells from PBMCs. Sample subset: CD45RA-negative fraction. These receptors were obtained from a man between 18 and 35 years old in good health. Some clones in this sample may be carry-over from other donors' samples.

This clone came up many times. The rearrangement links TRBV6-6 to TRBJ1-4, with D uncertain. There are 11 residues in the CDR3. V lost 5 bases and J 5 bases, leaving 3 bases between the germline ends. The germline gives CDR1 MNHNY, CDR2 SVGAGI (reference sequence). In DNA form, the CDR3 reads TGTGCCAGCAGTAAAAATGAAAAACTGTTTTTT. Residues: CASSKNEKLFF.

V and J are TRBV5-4 and TRBJ2-1, with TRBD2 matching over 8 bases. With V trimmed by 2 bases and J by 3 bases, 1 base remained unmatched. CDR3 length: 14 amino acids. Germline CDR1 SGHNT, CDR2 YYREEE (reference sequence). The CDR3 DNA sequence: TGTGCCAGCAGCTTACTAGCGGACTACAATGAGCAGTTCTTC. Translated: CASSLLADYNEQFF.

Comments on this clone: This CDR3 is also generated by other DNA sequences in the sample. V and J are TRBV27 and TRBJ1-6, with 7 bases that match TRBD1. This CDR3 contains 17 residues. Per germline, CDR1 MNHEY and CDR2 SMNVEV (reference sequence). J gave up 4 bases and V 0 bases, and 6 bases lay outside the gene matches. The CDR3: CASSLSRTGSYNSPLHF. CDR3 nucleotides: TGTGCCAGCAGTTTATCTAGGACAGGAAGTTATAATTCACCCCTCCACTTT.

This clone was recorded once. This chain uses TRBV20-1 with TRBJ2-7, with D possibly being TRBD2 (5 bases). V was clipped by 6 bases and J by 12 bases, with 18 bases between them. Germline V lookup: CDR1 DFQATT, CDR2 SNEGSKA (reference sequence). The CDR3 contains 11 residues. This CDR3 reads CSALRELVSYF. The CDR3 DNA follows: TGCAGTGCCCTAAGGGAGTTAGTTTCGTACTTC.

The CDR3 nucleotides are TGTGCCAGCAGCTTAGCCGTTGGAGGGAGCTCCTACAATGAGCAGTTCTTC. Translation: CASSLAVGGSSYNEQFF. This rearrangement joins TRBV7-9 to TRBJ2-1; tentatively, D is TRBD2 (6 bases). The CDR3 covers 17 residues. Per germline, CDR1 SEHNR and CDR2 FQNEAQ (reference sequence). Deletions cut 0 bases from V and 0 bases from J, with 12 bases between. The whole variable domain, remainder taken from reference TRBV7-9 and TRBJ2-1, is DTGVSQNPRHKITKRGQNVTFRCDPISEHNRLYWYRQTLGQGPEFLTYFQNEAQLEKSRLLSDRFSAERPKGSFSTLEIQRTEQGDSAMYLCASSLAVGGSSYNEQFFGPGTRLTVL.

V gene TRBV4-1 combines with J gene TRBJ2-1, with 9 bases matching TRBD2. Losses at the gene ends were 0 bases for V and 7 bases for J; bases not matched to a gene: 16. Germline loops: CDR1 MGHRA, CDR2 YSYEKL. The CDR3 contains 19 residues. In DNA, the CDR3 is TGCGCCAGCAGCCAAGATAGCCGCTCGACTAGCGGCCTTATGAATGAGCAGTTCTTC. Amino acids: CASSQDSRSTSGLMNEQFF.

This clone was counted between two and nine times. The chain links TRBV14 to TRBJ2-2; D not resolved. The CDR3 totals 14 residues. Trimming took off 4 bases at V and 3 bases at J, with 9 bases between the two ends. Germline CDR1 and CDR2: SGHDN and FVKESK. CDR3: CASSLLADTGELFF. Written as DNA, the CDR3 is TGTGCCAGCAGCCTGCTTGCGGACACCGGGGAGCTGTTTTTT.

J is TRBJ2-1 and V is TRBV29-1; 7 bases are shared with TRBD1. V lost 7 bases, J lost 2 bases, and 8 bases stayed unmatched. The CDR3 is 14 residues long. Germline lookup yields CDR1 SQVTM and CDR2 ANQGSEA. CDR3 region: CSDTTGFPYNEQFF. The CDR3 DNA follows: TGCAGCGATACGACAGGGTTTCCCTACAATGAGCAGTTCTTC.

The V gene is TRBV9, the J gene TRBJ2-7; no definite D call. Trimming pared 3 bases from V and 7 bases from J, leaving 8 bases between. The CDR3 length is 11 residues. Germline CDR1 SGDLS, CDR2 YYNGEE. The CDR3 loop reads CASSASGEQYF. In DNA form, the CDR3 reads TGTGCCAGCAGCGCCTCTGGGGAGCAGTACTTC. The full variable domain, in which reference TRBV9 and TRBJ2-7 provide the parts outside the CDR3, is DSGVTQTPKHLITATGQRVTLRCSPRSGDLSVYWYQQSLDQGLQFLIQYYNGEERAKGNILERFSAQQFPDLHSELNLSSLELGDSALYFCASSASGEQYFGPGTRLTVT.

The CDR3 loop is CAISDLGNTEAFF. CDR3 nucleotide sequence: TGTGCCATCAGTGATCTGGGGAACACTGAAGCTTTCTTT. The V call is TRBV10-3, the J call TRBJ1-1; unclear D gene. V gave up 3 bases and J gave up 1 base, with 6 bases separating them. Germline CDR1 and CDR2: ENHRY and SYGVKD. This CDR3 comprises 13 residues.

The chain has TRBV7-2 and TRBJ1-1; 7 bases map to TRBD1. J was trimmed by 0 bases and V by 5 bases; bases with no gene match: 18. Germline-derived CDR1 and CDR2 are SGHTA and FQGNSA. CDR3 length equals 19 residues. CDR3 nucleotide sequence: TGTGCCAGCAGCCGGGGGTTCGGGACAGCGCGGGTCATGAACACTGAAGCTTTCTTT. This gives the protein CASSRGFGTARVMNTEAFF.

J is TRBJ2-5 and V is TRBV18, with a possible D match to TRBD2 (5 bases). Trimming took off 2 bases at V and 5 bases at J, with 6 bases between the two ends. The CDR3 contains 12 residues. Germline V gene lookup returns CDR1 KGHSH and CDR2 LQKENI. CDR3: CASSPREETQYF. The DNA for the CDR3 is TGTGCCAGCTCACCAAGGGAGGAGACCCAGTACTTC.

This rearrangement joins TRBV5-4 to TRBJ2-3; D uncertain. The V end lost 4 bases, the J end lost 5 bases, and 8 bases lay between the germline ends. The CDR3 covers 12 residues. Germline V lookup: CDR1 SGHNT, CDR2 YYREEE (reference sequence). As DNA, the CDR3 is TGTGCCAGCAGCCAAAAAGGAGATACGCAGTATTTT. Translating gives CASSQKGDTQYF.

The genes are TRBV11-2 and TRBJ2-7; D gene unclear. CDR1 is SGHAT, CDR2 FQNNGV, per germline. CDR3 size: 13 residues. Between the trimmed V and J ends, which lost 2 bases and 3 bases, there was a span of 8 bases. The CDR3 coding sequence is TGTGCCAGCAGCTTAATAATCGGCTACGAGCAGTACTTC. Protein product: CASSLIIGYEQYF.

The rearrangement joins TRBV28 to TRBJ2-1; 14 bases match TRBD2. Germline lookup yields CDR1 MDHEN and CDR2 SYDVKM. V shed 9 bases, J shed 15 bases, and the junction held 13 bases outside the gene matches. This CDR3 has 14 amino acids. DNA of the CDR3: TGTGCCAGTTACTCGACTAGCGGGAGGGCCGTCCCGTTCTTC. It yields the protein CASYSTSGRAVPFF.

The chain carries TRBV5-1 and TRBJ2-7; D is unclear. Per the germline V gene, CDR1 is SGHRS and CDR2 is YFSETQ. V was trimmed by 0 bases and J by 3 bases, leaving 10 bases between them. CDR3 length equals 14 residues. CDR3 nucleotide sequence: TGCGCCAGCAGCTTGGGAGGCGTGATCTACGAGCAGTACTTC. It translates to CASSLGGVIYEQYF.

The chain joins TRBV28 to TRBJ1-6, with unresolved D. The V gene lost 2 bases and the J gene lost 5 bases, with 10 bases spanning the gap. The CDR3 is 15 amino acids. CDR1 MDHEN and CDR2 SYDVKM come from the germline V gene. CDR3: CASSLHPRNNSPLHF. The CDR3 DNA reads TGTGCCAGCAGTTTACATCCCAGGAATAATTCACCCCTCCACTTT.

The V gene is TRBV29-1, the J gene TRBJ2-5; a weak D match, TRBD2 (5 bases). Germline V gives CDR1 SQVTM, CDR2 ANQGSEA. The CDR3 runs 14 residues. V was shortened by 7 bases and J by 4 bases, with 19 bases between the two germline ends. The CDR3 is CSGGPGSGVETQYF. DNA for the CDR3: TGCAGCGGCGGGCCGGGGTCCGGGGTAGAGACCCAGTACTTC.

The chain is built from TRBV5-1 and TRBJ1-1; D possibly corresponds to TRBD1 (6 bases). CDR1 is SGHRS and CDR2 is YFSETQ in the germline V gene. The CDR3 runs to 14 residues. Trimming took off 6 bases at V and 5 bases at J, with 17 bases between the two ends. The CDR3 spells CASTFAGGRTEAFF. The CDR3 DNA reads as TGCGCCAGCACCTTTGCCGGGGGCCGGACTGAAGCTTTCTTT.

The V gene is TRBV9, the J gene TRBJ2-7, with D hard to call. CDR1 and CDR2 from the germline V gene are SGDLS and YYNGEE. CDR3 length equals 15 residues. V shed 3 bases and J shed 6 bases, with 19 bases lying between them. CDR3 amino acids: CASSARGELGTEQYF. The CDR3 coding sequence is TGTGCCAGCAGCGCCCGTGGTGAGTTGGGAACCGAGCAGTACTTC.

The DNA for the CDR3 is TGTGCCAGCAGTTACGGTGGGGGGTTTCGCACTGAAGCTTTCTTT. It codes for CASSYGGGFRTEAFF. V is TRBV28 and J is TRBJ1-1; D may be TRBD1 (5 bases). Per germline, CDR1 MDHEN and CDR2 SYDVKM. The CDR3 runs 15 residues. Trimming removed 4 bases from V and 4 bases from J, with 16 bases in between.

This chain uses TRBV19 with TRBJ2-7, with 10 bases identical to TRBD1. After removal of 10 bases from V and 3 bases from J, the junction contained 12 bases not matched to a gene. Per the germline V gene, CDR1 is LNHDA and CDR2 is SQIVND (reference sequence). CDR3 size: 15 residues. CDR3 residues: CATRGGTGAVYEQYF. The CDR3 coding sequence is TGTGCCACCCGAGGCGGGACAGGGGCCGTCTACGAGCAGTACTTC.

This chain uses TRBV4-1 with TRBJ1-1, with 8 nucleotides matching TRBD1. V gave up 6 bases and J gave up 4 bases; unmatched junction bases: 4. Germline-derived CDR1 and CDR2 are MGHRA and YSYEKL. The CDR3 contains 13 residues. CDR3 in amino acids: CASRPTGGTEAFF. CDR3 DNA: TGCGCCAGCAGACCTACAGGGGGCACTGAAGCTTTCTTT.

Worth noting for this clone: The same CDR3 arises from other DNA sequences in this sample as well. The chain uses TRBV5-1 and TRBJ1-1; maybe TRBD1 (6 bases). The CDR3 is made up of 13 amino acids. Germline V lookup: CDR1 SGHRS, CDR2 YFSETQ. V gave up 4 bases and J gave up 2 bases, with 9 bases separating them. For the CDR3, the DNA is TGCGCCAGCAGCCCCGGGGGCAACACTGAAGCTTTCTTT. Its protein is CASSPGGNTEAFF.

As regards this clone: Since a much larger clone is just one base distant, this may be a read error. The same CDR3 arises from other DNA sequences in this sample as well. This chain links TRBV7-3 with TRBJ1-1, with D unclear. This CDR3 contains 13 residues. Germline values: CDR1 SGHTA, CDR2 FQGTGA. V was pared by 1 base and J by 3 bases, with 6 bases between. CDR3 loop: CASSLRRDTEAFF. Written as DNA, the CDR3 is TGTGCCAGCAGCTTAAGAAGGGACACTGAAGCTTTCTTT.

This clone was observed a handful of times. The rearrangement joins TRBV7-9 to TRBJ1-1, with D possibly matching TRBD1 (5 bases). The germline CDR1 and CDR2 sequences are SEHNR and FQNEAQ (reference sequence). This CDR3 comprises 15 residues. V lost 6 bases and J lost 4, with 18 bases in between. CDR3 amino acids: CASSTNWGWSTEAFF. The CDR3 DNA reads as TGTGCCAGCAGTACTAACTGGGGCTGGAGCACTGAAGCTTTCTTT.

The gene calls are TRBV28 and TRBJ1-5, with D possibly being TRBD1 (5 bases). V lost 2 bases to trimming and J lost 7 bases, with 18 bases between them. CDR1 MDHEN and CDR2 SYDVKM come from the germline V gene. This CDR3 has 16 amino acids. CDR3 sequence (DNA): TGTGCCAGCAGTTTACGGTGGCAGGGAAGGGTCCAGCCCCAGCATTTT. This gives the protein CASSLRWQGRVQPQHF.